These 7 T cell receptor beta chains originate from one sample sequenced in a study of T cell clones after liver transplantation. The data were produced by immunoSEQ multiplex PCR, yet TCRdb's version contains in-frame clones alone and is incomplete. The sample comprises tens of thousands of clones, roughly nine tenths of which are singletons, and approximately 15% rests with the top ten. The sequencing here drew on CD8+ T cells from blood, taken 12 months after liver transplant. The receptors stem from a human patient who received a liver transplant. A subset of T cells may come from the graft donor.

This clone has only a few counts. The chain couples TRBV27 to TRBJ1-2; D is unclear. Germline CDR1 and CDR2: MNHEY and SMNVEV (reference sequence). V lost 5 bases, J lost 2 bases, and 9 bases lay in between. The CDR3 has 13 amino acids. In DNA form, the CDR3 reads TGTGCCAGCAGTCCGTCGGGGAACTATGGCTACACCTTC. Protein: CASSPSGNYGYTF.

The chain is built from TRBV27 and TRBJ1-5, with D possibly matching TRBD1 (6 bases). The CDR3 has 14 amino acids. CDR1 MNHEY and CDR2 SMNVEV come from the germline V gene (reference sequence). The V end was cut by 2 bases, the J end by 7 bases, with 12 bases between. The CDR3 coding sequence is TGTGCCAGCAGTTTAAGGGGGGCCGGGCAGCCCCAGCATTTT. This encodes CASSLRGAGQPQHF.

This clone was observed many times. The chain recombines TRBV5-4 with TRBJ2-7; D possibly corresponds to TRBD1 (6 bases). CDR3 length: 13 amino acids. In germline, CDR1 is SGHNT, CDR2 YYREEE (reference sequence). Trimming left V 3 bases short and J 3 bases short, with 10 bases between. CDR3: CASSSRDIYEQYF. The CDR3 region has the DNA TGTGCCAGCAGCTCCAGGGACATCTACGAGCAGTACTTC.

In DNA, the CDR3 is TGCGCCAGCAGATGGGACCCTCGAGAGGTAGAGCAGTTCTTC. It specifies CASRWDPREVEQFF. The chain carries TRBV5-1 and TRBJ2-1; either TRBD1 or TRBD2 may supply D (5 bases each). There are 14 residues in the CDR3. Looked up from germline, CDR1 is SGHRS and CDR2 is YFSETQ. Trimming cost V 5 bases and J 10 bases, with 19 bases left between them.

The V call is TRBV28, the J call TRBJ2-7; TRBD1 agrees at 8 bases. There are 15 residues in the CDR3. V was pared by 5 bases and J by 6 bases, with 12 bases of the junction left unmatched. CDR1 and CDR2 from the germline V gene are MDHEN and SYDVKM. The CDR3 DNA is TGTGCCAGCAGTCCCTGGTTGGACAGGGTAGGCGAGCAGTACTTC. Translation: CASSPWLDRVGEQYF.

The V call is TRBV7-2, the J call TRBJ2-1; 9 bases are shared with TRBD1. V dropped 3 bases and J dropped 7; count of bases not matched to a gene: 4. Per the germline V gene, CDR1 is SGHTA and CDR2 is FQGNSA. This CDR3 comprises 14 residues. CDR3 sequence (DNA): TGTGCCAGCAGCTTGGCCGGGACAGGGAATGAGCAGTTCTTC. Translating gives CASSLAGTGNEQFF.

V and J are TRBV7-9 and TRBJ2-5; TRBD2 is a possible D gene (5 bases). The CDR3 length is 13 residues. Germline V gene data show CDR1 as SEHNR and CDR2 as FQNEAQ (reference sequence). Between the trimmed V and J ends, which lost 5 bases and 8 bases, there was a span of 15 bases. CDR3 coding DNA: TGTGCCAGCAGCCCCGAGGGCCTCGGAACCCAGTACTTC. Its translation: CASSPEGLGTQYF.